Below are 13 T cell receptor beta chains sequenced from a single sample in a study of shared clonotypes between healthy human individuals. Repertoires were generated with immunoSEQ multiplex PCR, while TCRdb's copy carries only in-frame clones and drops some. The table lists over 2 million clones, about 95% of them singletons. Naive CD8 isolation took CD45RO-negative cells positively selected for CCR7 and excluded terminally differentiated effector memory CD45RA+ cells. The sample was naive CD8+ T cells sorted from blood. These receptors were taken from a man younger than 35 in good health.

CDR3 protein: CASSAASGPSSYEQYF. For the CDR3, the DNA is TGCGCCAGCAGCGCCGCTAGCGGACCGAGCTCCTACGAGCAGTACTTC. J is TRBJ2-7 and V is TRBV5-1; 7 bases map to TRBD2. V lost 4 bases, J lost 0 bases, and 10 bases stayed unmatched. Per germline, CDR1 SGHRS and CDR2 YFSETQ. The CDR3 spans 16 residues.

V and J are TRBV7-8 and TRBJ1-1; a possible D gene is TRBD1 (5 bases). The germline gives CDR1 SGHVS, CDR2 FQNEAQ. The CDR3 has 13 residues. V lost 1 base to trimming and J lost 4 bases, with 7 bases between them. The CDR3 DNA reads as TGTGCCAGCAGCTTAGGAGGGGTCACTGAAGCTTTCTTT. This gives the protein CASSLGGVTEAFF. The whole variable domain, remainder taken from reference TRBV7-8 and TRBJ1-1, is GAGVSQSPRYKVAKRGQDVALRCDPISGHVSLFWYQQALGQGPEFLTYFQNEAQLDKSGLPSDRFFAERPEGSVSTLKIQRTQQEDSAVYLCASSLGGVTEAFFGQGTRLTVV.

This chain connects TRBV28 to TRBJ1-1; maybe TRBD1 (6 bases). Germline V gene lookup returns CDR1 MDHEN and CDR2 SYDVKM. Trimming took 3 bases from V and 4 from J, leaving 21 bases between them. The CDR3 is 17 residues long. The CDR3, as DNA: TGTGCCAGCAGTTTGCGTCGTATGGGGGGCCTGGGCACTGAAGCTTTCTTT. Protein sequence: CASSLRRMGGLGTEAFF. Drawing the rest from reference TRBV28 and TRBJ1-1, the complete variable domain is DVKVTQSSRYLVKRTGEKVFLECVQDMDHENMFWYRQDPGLGLRLIYFSYDVKMKEKGDIPEGYSVSREKKERFSLILESASTNQTSMYLCASSLRRMGGLGTEAFFGQGTRLTVV.

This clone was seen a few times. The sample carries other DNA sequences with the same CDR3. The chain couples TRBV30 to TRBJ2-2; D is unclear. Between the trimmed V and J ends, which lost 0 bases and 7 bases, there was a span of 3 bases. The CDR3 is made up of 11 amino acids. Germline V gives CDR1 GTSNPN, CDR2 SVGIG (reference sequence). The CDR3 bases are TGTGCCTGGAGTGTCGGCGGGGAGCTGTTTTTT. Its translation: CAWSVGGELFF.

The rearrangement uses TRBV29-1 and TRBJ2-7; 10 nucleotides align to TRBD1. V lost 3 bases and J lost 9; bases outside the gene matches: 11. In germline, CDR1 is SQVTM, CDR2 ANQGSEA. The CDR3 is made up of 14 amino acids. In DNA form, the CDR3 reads TGCAGCGTTGATACGGGACAGGGGCTTCGCGGGCAGTACTTC. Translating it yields CSVDTGQGLRGQYF.

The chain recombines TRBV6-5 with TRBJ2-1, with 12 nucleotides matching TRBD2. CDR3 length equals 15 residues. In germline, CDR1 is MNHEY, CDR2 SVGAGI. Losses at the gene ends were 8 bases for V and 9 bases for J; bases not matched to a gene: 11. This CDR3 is CASGQTSGSTSEQFF. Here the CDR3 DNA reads TGTGCCAGCGGCCAGACTAGCGGGAGCACGAGTGAGCAGTTCTTC.

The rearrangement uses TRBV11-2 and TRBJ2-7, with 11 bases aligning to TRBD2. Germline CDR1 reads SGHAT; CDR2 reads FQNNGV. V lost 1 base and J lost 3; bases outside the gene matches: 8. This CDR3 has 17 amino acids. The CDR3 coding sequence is TGTGCCAGCAGCTTAGTACTGGGACTAGCGGTAAACTACGAGCAGTACTTC. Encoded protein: CASSLVLGLAVNYEQYF.

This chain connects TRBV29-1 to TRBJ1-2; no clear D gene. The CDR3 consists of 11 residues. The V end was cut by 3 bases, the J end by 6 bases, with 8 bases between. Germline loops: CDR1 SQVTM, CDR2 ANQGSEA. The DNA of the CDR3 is TGCAGCGTTGACTTAGGGAATGGCTACACCTTC. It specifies CSVDLGNGYTF.

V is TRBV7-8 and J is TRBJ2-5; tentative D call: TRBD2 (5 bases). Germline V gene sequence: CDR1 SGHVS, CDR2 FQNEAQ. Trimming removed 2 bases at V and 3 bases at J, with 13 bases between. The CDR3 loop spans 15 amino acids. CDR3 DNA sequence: TGTGCCAGCAGCTTACTGGGAGCTAGCAAAGAGACCCAGTACTTC. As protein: CASSLLGASKETQYF.

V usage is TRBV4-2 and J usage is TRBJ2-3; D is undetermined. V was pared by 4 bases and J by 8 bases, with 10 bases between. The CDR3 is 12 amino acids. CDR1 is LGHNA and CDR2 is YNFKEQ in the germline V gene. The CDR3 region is CASSPPEGTQYF. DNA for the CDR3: TGTGCCAGCAGCCCCCCCGAAGGTACGCAGTATTTT.

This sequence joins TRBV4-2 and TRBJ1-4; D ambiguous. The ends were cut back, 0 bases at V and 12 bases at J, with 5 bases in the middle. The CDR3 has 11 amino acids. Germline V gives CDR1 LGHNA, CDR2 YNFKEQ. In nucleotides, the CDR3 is TGTGCCAGCAGCCAAGACAAGGAACTGTTTTTT. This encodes CASSQDKELFF.

CDR3 residues: CASSLAMARDPDEQYF. Here the CDR3 DNA reads TGTGCCAGCAGCTTGGCCATGGCTAGAGATCCGGACGAGCAGTACTTC. The chain couples TRBV5-4 to TRBJ2-7; D gene uncertain. Trimming shortened V by 0 bases and J by 5 bases, and 18 bases separated the two germline ends. The CDR3 extends over 16 amino acids. Looked up from germline, CDR1 is SGHNT and CDR2 is YYREEE (reference sequence).

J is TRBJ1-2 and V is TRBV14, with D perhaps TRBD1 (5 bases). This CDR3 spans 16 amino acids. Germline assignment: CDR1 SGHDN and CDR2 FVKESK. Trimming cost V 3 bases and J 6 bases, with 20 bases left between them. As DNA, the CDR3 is TGTGCCAGCAGCCACTTTAGGGCAGGGAGTGACGATGGCTACACCTTC. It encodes CASSHFRAGSDDGYTF.